These 27 T cell receptor beta chains share one sample of origin, sequenced in a study of naive and memory T cell subsets. Two oligonucleotides, mixed equimolar, formed the beta constant-region primer covering TRBC1 and TRBC2. Nested alpha and beta constant-region primers with the SP2 primer drove four PCR rounds on ligated cDNA. TCRdb passed the UMI-ligation and nested PCR reads through MiXCR, listing each CDR3 protein once. The repertoire holds around 110,000 distinct CDR3 sequences, with 36% as singletons. Sequenced material: central memory CD4+ T cells from blood. These receptors originate from a human donor in good health.

This clonotype was counted ten times or more. The V gene is TRBV20-1, the J gene TRBJ2-3, with TRBD1 matching over 9 bases. The length of the CDR3 is 15 residues. After removal of 0 bases from V and 3 bases from J, the junction contained 4 bases not matched to a gene. CDR1 DFQATT and CDR2 SNEGSKA come from the germline V gene (reference sequence). As DNA, the CDR3 is TGCAGTGCTAGAGATATTGGGACAGGGACAGATACGCAGTATTTT. Translation gives CSARDIGTGTDTQYF.

This clonotype was counted a few times. The chain is built from TRBV18 and TRBJ2-5; 7 bases map to TRBD2. The germline V gene encodes CDR1 KGHSH and CDR2 LQKENI. CDR3 size: 15 residues. The ends lost 6 bases at V and 2 bases at J; junction bases unmatched: 9. The CDR3 DNA follows: TGTGCCAGCTCTCTGCAGAGCGGGATACAAGAGACCCAGTACTTC. Encoded protein: CASSLQSGIQETQYF.

V and J are TRBV5-1 and TRBJ1-1, with D possibly being TRBD1 (5 bases). Trimming stripped 0 bases from V and 0 bases from J, with 6 bases between. Germline V gene data show CDR1 as SGHRS and CDR2 as YFSETQ. The CDR3 spans 14 residues. CDR3: CASSLEQVNTEAFF. CDR3 coding DNA: TGCGCCAGCAGCTTGGAACAGGTGAACACTGAAGCTTTCTTT.

This clonotype was counted between two and nine times. The rearrangement joins TRBV20-1 to TRBJ2-1, with D possibly being TRBD1 (6 bases). Trimming took 5 bases from V and 8 from J, leaving 19 bases between them. The CDR3 loop spans 14 amino acids. Germline V lookup: CDR1 DFQATT, CDR2 SNEGSKA (reference sequence). The DNA of the CDR3 is TGCAGTGCTGCCTTAGGGGGAGAAATCGATGAGCAGTTCTTC. The encoded protein is CSAALGGEIDEQFF.

The V gene is TRBV7-2, the J gene TRBJ2-7; no definite D call. V was trimmed by 7 bases and J by 1 base, leaving 11 bases between them. CDR1 is SGHTA, CDR2 FQGNSA, per germline. This CDR3 comprises 13 residues. In nucleotides, the CDR3 is TGTGCCAGCACCCGGGCGCATTCCTACGAGCAGTACTTC. Its protein is CASTRAHSYEQYF.

This clonotype was seen only a few times. The chain couples TRBV20-1 to TRBJ2-1; the match to TRBD2 covers 12 bases. The length of the CDR3 is 14 residues. The ends lost 6 bases at V and 7 bases at J; junction bases unmatched: 7. In germline, CDR1 is DFQATT, CDR2 SNEGSKA (reference sequence). CDR3 in DNA: TGCAGTGCCGCTAGCGGGAGGGTAAGGAATGAGCAGTTCTTC. Translating gives CSAASGRVRNEQFF.

The chain employs TRBV29-1 and TRBJ2-1; 10 nucleotides match TRBD2. Germline trimming cut 4 bases from V and 0 bases from J; bases unmatched to any gene: 9. The CDR3 is 17 amino acids. Per germline, CDR1 SQVTM and CDR2 ANQGSEA. Written as DNA, the CDR3 is TGCAGCGTTGCTTGGCTAGCGGGAGACCTCTCCTACAATGAGCAGTTCTTC. It specifies CSVAWLAGDLSYNEQFF.

The V and J genes are TRBV29-1 and TRBJ2-2, with a possible D match to TRBD2 (6 bases). Trimming cost V 5 bases and J 8 bases, with 12 bases left between them. Germline V gene lookup returns CDR1 SQVTM and CDR2 ANQGSEA. The CDR3 loop spans 12 amino acids. CDR3 sequence: CSVRGELGELFF. The CDR3 DNA sequence: TGCAGCGTTCGCGGGGAGCTGGGGGAGCTGTTTTTT.

V and J are TRBV20-1 and TRBJ2-1, with D maybe TRBD2 (5 bases). V lost 0 bases, J lost 7 bases, and 16 bases lay in between. Germline lookup yields CDR1 DFQATT and CDR2 SNEGSKA (reference sequence). This CDR3 contains 15 residues. CDR3 region: CSARDPADQSNEQFF. CDR3 coding DNA: TGCAGTGCTAGAGACCCAGCGGACCAGTCTAATGAGCAGTTCTTC.

V gene TRBV11-2 combines with J gene TRBJ2-7; 9 nucleotides match TRBD2. V was clipped by 0 bases and J by 2 bases; unmatched bases: 2. The length of the CDR3 is 15 residues. The germline V gene has CDR1 SGHAT and CDR2 FQNNGV. In nucleotides, the CDR3 is TGTGCCAGCAGCTTAGAGCGGGGGGGCCCCTACGAGCAGTACTTC. This translates into CASSLERGGPYEQYF.

This chain links TRBV12-3 or TRBV12-4 with TRBJ2-5; perhaps TRBD1 as D (6 bases). This CDR3 spans 14 amino acids. V lost 4 bases and J 0 bases, leaving 9 bases between the germline ends. CDR3 sequence (DNA): TGTGCCAGCAGTTACACAGGGTACCAAGAGACCCAGTACTTC. It encodes CASSYTGYQETQYF.

This clonotype was picked up a small number of times. The chain uses TRBV7-6 and TRBJ1-3; D not resolved. Germline assignment: CDR1 SGHVS and CDR2 FNYEAQ. This CDR3 is 18 amino acids long. V gave up 4 bases and J gave up 0 bases, with 19 bases separating them. The CDR3 region is CASSSNSATSFSGNTIYF. CDR3 nucleotide sequence: TGTGCCAGCAGCTCCAATTCTGCAACCTCCTTCTCTGGAAACACCATATATTTT.

The chain has TRBV28 and TRBJ1-1; D is undetermined. V lost 3 bases and J lost 1, with 12 bases in between. The germline CDR1 and CDR2 sequences are MDHEN and SYDVKM. This CDR3 contains 15 residues. CDR3 in DNA: TGTGCCAGCAGTTTTGGGTCAGTAAGGAACACTGAAGCTTTCTTT. It yields the protein CASSFGSVRNTEAFF.

The V gene is TRBV2, the J gene TRBJ2-2; possibly TRBD2 for D (6 bases). Trimming shortened V by 7 bases and J by 2 bases, and 11 bases separated the two germline ends. From germline, CDR1 is SNHLY and CDR2 FYNNEI. This CDR3 contains 14 residues. This CDR3 reads CASKIAVNTGELFF. The CDR3 DNA reads as TGTGCCAGCAAAATAGCGGTTAACACCGGGGAGCTGTTTTTT.

This clonotype was seen more than once but under ten times. The V and J genes are TRBV25-1 and TRBJ2-7, with TRBD1 matching over 9 bases. This CDR3 comprises 16 residues. Germline CDR1 and CDR2: MGHDK and SYGVNS. Trimming took 2 bases from V and 4 from J; bases not matched to a gene: 9. The CDR3, as DNA: TGTGCCAGCAGTGAAATGCCCGGGACAGGGTTGTACGAGCAGTACTTC. Amino acid sequence: CASSEMPGTGLYEQYF.

CDR3 coding DNA: TGTGCCAGCAGCCAAGGACGACCCCCCAATTGGCAGCAGTACTTC. Encoded protein: CASSQGRPPNWQQYF. This rearrangement joins TRBV4-2 to TRBJ2-7; D is uncertain. Germline values: CDR1 LGHNA, CDR2 YNFKEQ. V lost 1 base and J lost 8, with 18 bases in between. CDR3 length: 15 amino acids.

This clonotype was seen a handful of times. The chain is built from TRBV4-2 and TRBJ2-7; weak D call: TRBD2 (5 bases). V was clipped by 4 bases and J by 3 bases, with 13 bases between them. The germline V gene has CDR1 LGHNA and CDR2 YNFKEQ. CDR3 length: 14 residues. The CDR3 here is CASSPGLANYEQYF. CDR3 nucleotides: TGTGCCAGCAGCCCCGGGTTAGCGAACTACGAGCAGTACTTC.

V and J are TRBV7-2 and TRBJ2-3, with 11 bases matching TRBD2. The CDR3 extends over 17 amino acids. Unmatched junction bases numbered 11, after V lost 4 bases and J lost 5 bases. Germline-derived CDR1 and CDR2 are SGHTA and FQGNSA. In DNA, the CDR3 is TGTGCCAGCAGCTCTTACCCTCTAGCGGGAGGAGGAGATACGCAGTATTTT. Translating gives CASSSYPLAGGGDTQYF.

This clonotype appeared a few times. This sequence joins TRBV7-2 and TRBJ2-4; TRBD1 or TRBD2 may be the D gene (5 bases each). This CDR3 region has 20 residues. The germline V gene has CDR1 SGHTA and CDR2 FQGNSA. V was trimmed by 1 base and J by 1 base, leaving 23 bases between them. CDR3 in amino acids: CASSLEAPGPLSRAKNIQYF. In DNA form, the CDR3 reads TGTGCCAGCAGCTTAGAAGCCCCGGGACCTCTTTCTCGGGCCAAAAACATTCAGTACTTC. Looking up the rest from reference TRBV7-2 and TRBJ2-4 gives the full variable domain: GAGVSQSPSNKVTEKGKDVELRCDPISGHTALYWYRQSLGQGLEFLIYFQGNSAPDKSGLPSDRFSAERTGGSVSTLTIQRTQQEDSAVYLCASSLEAPGPLSRAKNIQYFGAGTRLSVL.

This chain joins TRBV30 and TRBJ2-1; TRBD2 matches at 14 bases. Germline CDR1 reads GTSNPN; CDR2 reads SVGIG (reference sequence). CDR3 length: 15 residues. The V segment lost 2 bases and the J segment 7 bases; nucleotides outside the gene matches: 4. The CDR3 DNA follows: TGTGCCTGGAGTCGGGGACTAGCGGGAGAAAATGAGCAGTTCTTC. This translates into CAWSRGLAGENEQFF.

The chain uses TRBV28 and TRBJ1-5, with no clear D. Looked up from germline, CDR1 is MDHEN and CDR2 is SYDVKM. V lost 6 bases and J 4 bases, leaving 7 bases between the germline ends. This CDR3 contains 12 residues. This chain's CDR3 is CASRAGNQPQHF. CDR3 sequence (DNA): TGTGCCAGCAGGGCGGGGAATCAGCCCCAGCATTTT.

This sequence joins TRBV6-5 and TRBJ1-1; tentative D call: TRBD1 (6 bases). This CDR3 comprises 15 residues. The germline V and J ends were trimmed by 10 bases and 1 base, with 19 bases remaining between them. CDR1 and CDR2 from the germline V gene are MNHEY and SVGAGI. CDR3 DNA: TGTGCCATCCAGGGCTTAGGGGGGTCGAACACTGAAGCTTTCTTT. Translation: CAIQGLGGSNTEAFF.

V gene TRBV5-5 combines with J gene TRBJ2-7, with a weak D call TRBD1 (5 bases). The V and J ends lost 2 bases and 3 bases respectively, with 6 bases between them. This CDR3 spans 12 amino acids. Germline lookup yields CDR1 SGHKS and CDR2 YYEKEE (reference sequence). CDR3 loop: CASSFQGYEQYF. In DNA form, the CDR3 reads TGTGCCAGCAGCTTTCAGGGCTACGAGCAGTACTTC.

This clonotype was picked up many times. The chain couples TRBV6-5 to TRBJ2-1; D gene uncertain. Germline CDR1 and CDR2: MNHEY and SVGAGI. V lost 6 bases to trimming and J lost 9 bases, with 15 bases between them. The CDR3 extends over 13 amino acids. The CDR3 protein is CASRNPSPPEQFF. The CDR3, as DNA: TGTGCCAGCAGAAACCCCTCGCCCCCTGAGCAGTTCTTC.

Only a few counts were recorded for this clonotype. V gene TRBV20-1 combines with J gene TRBJ2-3; the D is unclear. The CDR3 is 16 amino acids. Per the germline V gene, CDR1 is DFQATT and CDR2 is SNEGSKA (reference sequence). Trimming shortened V by 4 bases and J by 0 bases, and 17 bases separated the two germline ends. The CDR3 is CSANRAGWASTDTQYF. DNA for the CDR3: TGCAGTGCTAATCGGGCCGGTTGGGCTAGCACAGATACGCAGTATTTT.

The chain joins TRBV14 to TRBJ2-7; 13 bases fit TRBD2. This CDR3 region has 17 residues. J was trimmed by 2 bases and V by 3 bases; bases with no gene match: 7. Germline-derived CDR1 and CDR2 are SGHDN and FVKESK. CDR3 sequence reads: CASSQDKLAGGTYEQYF. The CDR3 region has the DNA TGTGCCAGCAGCCAGGATAAACTAGCGGGAGGGACCTACGAGCAGTACTTC.

The rearrangement links TRBV7-6 to TRBJ2-1, with unresolved D. The germline V gene encodes CDR1 SGHVS and CDR2 FNYEAQ. The CDR3 totals 13 residues. V was cut by 6 bases and J by 4 bases, with 10 bases left in between. CDR3 region: CASSPQRYNEQFF. The CDR3 region has the DNA TGTGCCAGCAGTCCTCAGAGATACAATGAGCAGTTCTTC.